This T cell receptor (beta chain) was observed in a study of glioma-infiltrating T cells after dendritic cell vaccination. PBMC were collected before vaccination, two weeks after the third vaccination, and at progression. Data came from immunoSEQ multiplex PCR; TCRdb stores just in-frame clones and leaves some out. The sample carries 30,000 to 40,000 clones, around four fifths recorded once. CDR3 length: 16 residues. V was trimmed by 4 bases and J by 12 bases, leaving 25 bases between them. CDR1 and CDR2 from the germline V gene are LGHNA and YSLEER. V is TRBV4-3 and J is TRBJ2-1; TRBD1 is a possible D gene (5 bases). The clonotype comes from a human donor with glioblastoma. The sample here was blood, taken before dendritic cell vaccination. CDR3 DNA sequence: TGCGCCAGCAGCCTTCAATTAGGCAGGGCGAATGTGGGGCAGTTCTTC. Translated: CASSLQLGRANVGQFF.